The 23 T cell receptor beta chains presented below share a single source sample, sequenced in a study of CD8+ T cells in alopecia areata. Treatment of the sample: oral pan-JAK inhibitor, 5-10 mg twice daily. Investigators isolated RNA and reverse transcribed it into cDNA to act as the sequencing template. The data were produced by immunoSEQ multiplex PCR, yet TCRdb's version contains in-frame clones alone and is incomplete. This table has about 160,000 clones, roughly 65% appearing once. Sequencing used CD4+ T cells sorted from blood, obtained at week 4, from a patient treated with tofacitinib. The receptor source for this set is a human donor with alopecia areata.

This clone was recorded a few times. The rearrangement joins TRBV5-1 to TRBJ1-2; D possibly corresponds to TRBD1 (6 bases). The CDR3 loop spans 15 amino acids. Per the germline V gene, CDR1 is SGHRS and CDR2 is YFSETQ. The V and J ends lost 0 bases and 8 bases respectively, with 17 bases between them. CDR3 amino acids: CASSLDRQDLRGYTF. The CDR3, as DNA: TGCGCCAGCAGCTTGGATCGACAGGACTTGCGCGGCTACACCTTC. Full variable domain (missing parts from reference TRBV5-1 and TRBJ1-2): KAGVTQTPRYLIKTRGQQVTLSCSPISGHRSVSWYQQTPGQGLQFLFEYFSETQRNKGNFPGRFSGRQFSNSRSEMNVSTLELGDSALYLCASSLDRQDLRGYTFGSGTRLTVV.

The CDR3 spells CASSRAGPNSPLHF. The CDR3 DNA follows: TGTGCCAGCAGTCGGGCGGGTCCAAATTCACCCCTCCACTTT. The chain links TRBV27 to TRBJ1-6; D call uncertain. CDR3 length: 14 amino acids. V lost 5 bases to trimming and J lost 7 bases, with 12 bases between them. CDR1 and CDR2 (germline): MNHEY, SMNVEV (reference sequence).

The chain employs TRBV2 and TRBJ2-5; no clear D. Germline V lookup: CDR1 SNHLY, CDR2 FYNNEI. This CDR3 region has 12 residues. Trimming took 8 bases from V and 5 from J, leaving 12 bases between them. Here the CDR3 reads CASGDIAETQYF. CDR3 in DNA: TGTGCCAGCGGCGACATCGCCGAGACCCAGTACTTC.

In this sample, this clone turned up once. A much larger clone sits a single nucleotide away, making a read error possible. The V and J genes are TRBV11-2 and TRBJ2-5; D call uncertain. Germline CDR1 and CDR2: SGHAT and FQNNGV. Between the trimmed V and J ends, which lost 5 bases and 0 bases, there was a span of 4 bases. The CDR3 is made up of 12 amino acids. The CDR3 DNA sequence: TGTGCCAGCAGCCGAAACCAAGAGACCCAGTACTTC. It translates to CASSRNQETQYF.

The sample holds one count of this clone. V and J are TRBV29-1 and TRBJ2-3; tentative D call: TRBD2 (5 bases). The CDR3 has 11 amino acids. The V end lost 8 bases, the J end lost 5 bases, and 11 bases lay between the germline ends. Germline CDR1 is SQVTM and CDR2 is ANQGSEA. The CDR3 spells CSYRLLDTQYF. As DNA, the CDR3 is TGCAGCTACCGACTACTAGATACGCAGTATTTT.

A note on this clone: Other DNA sequences from this sample encode an identical CDR3 as well. The chain employs TRBV30 and TRBJ2-7; D call uncertain. This CDR3 comprises 12 residues. The germline V gene encodes CDR1 GTSNPN and CDR2 SVGIG (reference sequence). Trimming left V 0 bases short and J 3 bases short, with 6 bases between. In DNA form, the CDR3 reads TGTGCCTGGAGTGTTTCTGGCTACGAGCAGTACTTC. Its translation: CAWSVSGYEQYF.

J is TRBJ2-6 and V is TRBV5-1; D is undetermined. This CDR3 comprises 13 residues. Germline-derived CDR1 and CDR2 are SGHRS and YFSETQ. V was pared by 0 bases and J by 6 bases, with 4 bases between. The CDR3 reads CASSLVLANVLTF. As DNA, the CDR3 is TGCGCCAGCAGCTTGGTGCTGGCCAACGTCCTGACTTTC.

The chain links TRBV7-6 to TRBJ1-1, with D perhaps matching TRBD1 (5 bases). Per the germline V gene, CDR1 is SGHVS and CDR2 is FNYEAQ. Trimming pared 1 base from V and 2 bases from J, leaving 11 bases between. This CDR3 region has 15 residues. CDR3 DNA sequence: TGTGCCAGCAGCTTAGTCCAGGGAACAAACACTGAAGCTTTCTTT. Encoded protein: CASSLVQGTNTEAFF.

This sequence joins TRBV29-1 and TRBJ2-7; no reliable D call. The CDR3 is 11 residues long. Trimming shortened V by 0 bases and J by 3 bases, and 3 bases separated the two germline ends. CDR1 is SQVTM, CDR2 ANQGSEA, per germline. CDR3 DNA sequence: TGCAGCGTTGAAGAACTCTACGAGCAGTACTTC. This gives the protein CSVEELYEQYF.

This clone was counted a few times. A read error may produce the germline difference seen at one junction end. The chain combines TRBV7-3 with TRBJ2-3; the D call may be TRBD1 or TRBD2 (5 bases each). Looked up from germline, CDR1 is SGHTA and CDR2 is FQGTGA. This CDR3 has 17 residues. CDR3 residues: CASRLNTRDPTPDTQYF. The CDR3, as DNA: TGTGCCAGCAGATTAAATACACGGGACCCAACTCCAGATACGCAGTATTTT. Together with reference TRBV7-3 and TRBJ2-3, the CDR3 gives the full variable domain: GAGVSQTPSNKVTEKGKYVELRCDPISGHTALYWYRQSLGQGPEFLIYFQGTGAADDSGLPNDRFFAVRPEGSVSTLKIQRTERGDSAVYLCASRLNTRDPTPDTQYFGPGTRLTVL.

This chain joins TRBV25-1 and TRBJ1-3, with TRBD1 as a possible D gene (5 bases). This CDR3 is 13 amino acids long. Germline V gene lookup returns CDR1 MGHDK and CDR2 SYGVNS. V dropped 8 bases and J dropped 4 bases, with 12 bases sitting between them. The CDR3 sequence is CASAMWTGNTIYF. In DNA form, the CDR3 reads TGTGCCAGCGCAATGTGGACAGGAAACACCATATATTTT.

This clone showed up just a few times. The chain joins TRBV9 to TRBJ1-3; D gene uncertain. CDR1 and CDR2 (germline): SGDLS, YYNGEE. Trimming shortened V by 4 bases and J by 4 bases, and 12 bases separated the two germline ends. The length of the CDR3 is 14 residues. The CDR3 coding sequence is TGTGCCAGCAGCTCCCAAGGAGGGGGAAACACCATATATTTT. Translated: CASSSQGGGNTIYF.

The chain couples TRBV27 to TRBJ1-1; no clear D gene. The germline gives CDR1 MNHEY, CDR2 SMNVEV (reference sequence). The CDR3 consists of 13 residues. V shed 6 bases and J shed 4 bases, with 12 bases lying between them. This chain's CDR3 is CASSQKGSTEAFF. As DNA, the CDR3 is TGTGCCAGCAGCCAGAAGGGTTCCACTGAAGCTTTCTTT.

This clone was recorded a few times. V and J are TRBV29-1 and TRBJ1-1; D is unresolved. Germline values: CDR1 SQVTM, CDR2 ANQGSEA. The CDR3 extends over 14 amino acids. Trimming took off 3 bases at V and 0 bases at J, with 11 bases between the two ends. In nucleotides, the CDR3 is TGCAGCGTTGAGGTCAGAGTCGTGAACACTGAAGCTTTCTTT. It encodes CSVEVRVVNTEAFF.

The chain is built from TRBV15 and TRBJ2-5, with D perhaps assigned TRBD1 or TRBD2 (5 bases each). V was cut by 5 bases and J by 7 bases, with 26 bases left in between. CDR1 and CDR2 from the germline V gene are LNHNV and YYDKDF (reference sequence). The CDR3 is 17 residues long. CDR3 sequence (DNA): TGTGCCACCAGCCCGGGGCTTGACAGAGGTATCTCGGGGACCCAGTACTTC. Translating it yields CATSPGLDRGISGTQYF.

The chain is built from TRBV7-8 and TRBJ1-1; D might be TRBD1 (5 bases). The CDR3 covers 15 residues. Germline V gene lookup returns CDR1 SGHVS and CDR2 FQNEAQ. Trimming shortened V by 5 bases and J by 4 bases, and 17 bases separated the two germline ends. The CDR3: CASSLGLVRGTEAFF. The CDR3 region has the DNA TGTGCCAGCAGCCTAGGACTTGTTAGGGGCACTGAAGCTTTCTTT.

This clone was seen only once. The V gene is TRBV5-6, the J gene TRBJ2-3, with TRBD2 matching 7 bases. J was trimmed by 3 bases and V by 0 bases; bases with no gene match: 4. CDR1 SGHDT and CDR2 YYEEEE come from the germline V gene. The CDR3 runs to 15 residues. The CDR3 loop is CASSLGRGRTDTQYF. CDR3 coding DNA: TGTGCCAGCAGCTTGGGGCGGGGGAGGACAGATACGCAGTATTTT.

V is TRBV30 and J is TRBJ1-1, with D uncertain. The CDR3 is 18 residues long. Germline CDR1 and CDR2: GTSNPN and SVGIG (reference sequence). V dropped 0 bases and J dropped 0 bases, with 20 bases sitting between them. The DNA of the CDR3 is TGTGCCTGGAGTGTACTAATCAATCCATTCGTCATGAACACTGAAGCTTTCTTT. It encodes CAWSVLINPFVMNTEAFF.

The chain has TRBV30 and TRBJ2-3; 7 nucleotides align to TRBD2. The CDR3 totals 13 residues. CDR1 and CDR2 from the germline V gene are GTSNPN and SVGIG (reference sequence). V dropped 3 bases and J dropped 1; count of bases not matched to a gene: 1. CDR3 sequence reads: CAWRRGGTDTQYF. The DNA for the CDR3 is TGTGCCTGGAGACGGGGGGGCACAGATACGCAGTATTTT. Drawing the rest from reference TRBV30 and TRBJ2-3, the complete variable domain is SQTIHQWPATLVQPVGSPLSLECTVEGTSNPNLYWYRQAAGRGLQLLFYSVGIGQISSEVPQNLSASRPQDRQFILSSKKLLLSDSGFYLCAWRRGGTDTQYFGPGTRLTVL.

Regarding this clone: Different DNA sequences within this sample yield the same CDR3. The chain combines TRBV7-2 with TRBJ2-3; no clear D gene. From germline, CDR1 is SGHTA and CDR2 FQGNSA. The length of the CDR3 is 11 residues. The V gene lost 2 bases and the J gene lost 5 bases, with 2 bases spanning the gap. The DNA for the CDR3 is TGTGCCAGCAGCTTACTAGATACGCAGTATTTT. Its protein is CASSLLDTQYF. The full variable domain, completed using reference TRBV7-2 and TRBJ2-3, is GAGVSQSPSNKVTEKGKDVELRCDPISGHTALYWYRQSLGQGLEFLIYFQGNSAPDKSGLPSDRFSAERTGGSVSTLTIQRTQQEDSAVYLCASSLLDTQYFGPGTRLTVL.

The table lists this clone with a few counts. The V and J genes are TRBV29-1 and TRBJ1-5, with D hard to call. V lost 4 bases to trimming and J lost 0 bases, with 10 bases between them. The CDR3 loop spans 14 amino acids. Germline V CDR1 and CDR2: SQVTM, ANQGSEA. The CDR3 bases are TGCAGCGTTGCAACGTCACTTAGCAATCAGCCCCAGCATTTT. As protein: CSVATSLSNQPQHF.

The J gene is TRBJ1-6, the V gene TRBV25-1; 9 bases fit TRBD1. This CDR3 is built from 13 residues. Germline values: CDR1 MGHDK, CDR2 SYGVNS. V lost 7 bases to trimming and J lost 9 bases; unmatched junction nucleotides: 4. CDR3 protein: CASNDRGFSPLHF. DNA for the CDR3: TGTGCCAGCAACGACAGGGGGTTTTCACCCCTCCACTTT.

The sample holds a few counts of this clone. The J gene is TRBJ2-6, the V gene TRBV7-2; no firm D call. Germline V gene lookup returns CDR1 SGHTA and CDR2 FQGNSA. The V gene lost 0 bases and the J gene lost 3 bases, with 6 bases spanning the gap. This CDR3 comprises 15 residues. The CDR3 is CASSLAGNGANVLTF. In DNA, the CDR3 is TGTGCCAGCAGCTTAGCAGGGAATGGGGCCAACGTCCTGACTTTC.